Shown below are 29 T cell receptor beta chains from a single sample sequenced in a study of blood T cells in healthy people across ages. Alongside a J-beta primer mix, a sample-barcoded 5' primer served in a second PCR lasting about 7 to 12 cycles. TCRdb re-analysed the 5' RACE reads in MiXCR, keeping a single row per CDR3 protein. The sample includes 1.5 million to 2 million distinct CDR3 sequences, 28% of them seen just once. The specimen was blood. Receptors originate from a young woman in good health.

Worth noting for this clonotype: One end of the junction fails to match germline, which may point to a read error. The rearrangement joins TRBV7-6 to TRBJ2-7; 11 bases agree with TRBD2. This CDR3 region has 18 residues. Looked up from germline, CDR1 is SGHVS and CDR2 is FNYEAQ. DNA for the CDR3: TGTGCCAGCAGCTCCCGTAGCCAAACTAGCGGGAGCTCCTACGGGCAGTACTTC. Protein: CASSSRSQTSGSSYGQYF.

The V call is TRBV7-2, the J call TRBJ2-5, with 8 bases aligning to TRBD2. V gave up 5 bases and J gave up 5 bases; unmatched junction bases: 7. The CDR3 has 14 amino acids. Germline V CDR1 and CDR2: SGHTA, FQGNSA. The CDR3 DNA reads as TGTGCCAGCAGCCCGACTAGCGTGGCTGAGACCCAGTACTTC. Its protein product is CASSPTSVAETQYF.

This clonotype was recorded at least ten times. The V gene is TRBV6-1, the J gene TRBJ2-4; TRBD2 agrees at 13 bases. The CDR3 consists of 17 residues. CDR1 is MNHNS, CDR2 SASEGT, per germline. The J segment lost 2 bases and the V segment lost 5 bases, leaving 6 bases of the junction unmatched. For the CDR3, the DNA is TGTGCCAGCAGTACCCAGACTAGCGGGAGGTCCAAAAACATTCAGTACTTC. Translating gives CASSTQTSGRSKNIQYF.

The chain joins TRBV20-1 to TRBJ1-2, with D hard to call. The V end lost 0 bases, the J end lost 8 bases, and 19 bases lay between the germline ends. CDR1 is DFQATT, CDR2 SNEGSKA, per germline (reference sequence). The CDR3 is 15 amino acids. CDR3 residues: CSARDLEEFLWGYTF. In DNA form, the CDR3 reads TGCAGTGCTAGAGATCTCGAGGAGTTTCTATGGGGCTACACCTTC.

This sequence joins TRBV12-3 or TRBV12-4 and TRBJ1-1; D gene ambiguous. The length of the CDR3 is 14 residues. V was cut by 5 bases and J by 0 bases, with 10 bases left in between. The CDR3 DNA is TGTGCCAGCAGTATCGGACGGTTGAACACTGAAGCTTTCTTT. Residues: CASSIGRLNTEAFF.

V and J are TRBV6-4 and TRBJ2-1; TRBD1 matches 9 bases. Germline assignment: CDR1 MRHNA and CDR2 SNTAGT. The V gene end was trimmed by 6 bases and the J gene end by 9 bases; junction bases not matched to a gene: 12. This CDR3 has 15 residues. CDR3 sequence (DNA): TGTGCCAGCAGACAGGACAGGGGAGACTTGGGTGAGCAGTTCTTC. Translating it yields CASRQDRGDLGEQFF.

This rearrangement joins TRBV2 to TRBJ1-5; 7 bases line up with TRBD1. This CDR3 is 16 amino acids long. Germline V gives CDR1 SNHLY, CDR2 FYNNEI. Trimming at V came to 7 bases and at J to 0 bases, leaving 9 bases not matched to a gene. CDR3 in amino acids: CASNPTGRDSNQPQHF. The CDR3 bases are TGTGCCAGCAATCCGACAGGGAGGGATAGCAATCAGCCCCAGCATTTT.

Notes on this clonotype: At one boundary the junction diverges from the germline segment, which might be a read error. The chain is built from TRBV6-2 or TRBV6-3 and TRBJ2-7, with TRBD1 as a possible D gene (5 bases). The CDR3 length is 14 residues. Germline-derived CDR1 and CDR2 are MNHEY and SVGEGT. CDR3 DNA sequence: TGTGCCAGCAGACCCTCAGGGTCTAACTACGAGCAGGACTTC. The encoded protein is CASRPSGSNYEQDF.

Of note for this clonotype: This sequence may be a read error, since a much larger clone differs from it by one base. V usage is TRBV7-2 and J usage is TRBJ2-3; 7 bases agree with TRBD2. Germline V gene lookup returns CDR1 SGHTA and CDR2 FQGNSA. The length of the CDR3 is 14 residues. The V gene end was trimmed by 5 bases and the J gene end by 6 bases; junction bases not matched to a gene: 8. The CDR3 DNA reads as TGTGCCAGCAGCGTAGTCCAGGGAGGGGATACGCAGTATTTT. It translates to CASSVVQGGDTQYF.

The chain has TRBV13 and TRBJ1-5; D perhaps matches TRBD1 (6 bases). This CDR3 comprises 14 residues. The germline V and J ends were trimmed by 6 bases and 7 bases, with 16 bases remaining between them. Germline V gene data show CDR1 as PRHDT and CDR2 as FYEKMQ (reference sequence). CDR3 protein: CASRGGAFWQPQHF. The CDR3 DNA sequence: TGTGCCAGCAGGGGGGGGGCCTTCTGGCAGCCCCAGCATTTT. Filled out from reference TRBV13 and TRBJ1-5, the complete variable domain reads AAGVIQSPRHLIKEKRETATLKCYPIPRHDTVYWYQQGPGQDPQFLISFYEKMQSDKGSIPDRFSAQQFSDYHSELNMSSLELGDSALYFCASRGGAFWQPQHFGDGTRLSIL.

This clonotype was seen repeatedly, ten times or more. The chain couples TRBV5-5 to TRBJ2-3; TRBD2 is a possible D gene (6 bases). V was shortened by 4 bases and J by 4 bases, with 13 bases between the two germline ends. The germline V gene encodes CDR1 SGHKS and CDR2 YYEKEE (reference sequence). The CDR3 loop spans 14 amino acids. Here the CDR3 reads CASSPSPGADTQYF. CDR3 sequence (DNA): TGTGCCAGCAGCCCGTCCCCGGGGGCAGATACGCAGTATTTT.

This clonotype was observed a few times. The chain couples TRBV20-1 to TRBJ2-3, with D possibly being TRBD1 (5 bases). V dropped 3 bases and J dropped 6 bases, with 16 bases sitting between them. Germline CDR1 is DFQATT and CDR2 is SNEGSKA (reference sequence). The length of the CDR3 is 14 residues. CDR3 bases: TGCAGTGCTAGTAGTAGGGGCCCAGAGGATACGCAGTATTTT. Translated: CSASSRGPEDTQYF.

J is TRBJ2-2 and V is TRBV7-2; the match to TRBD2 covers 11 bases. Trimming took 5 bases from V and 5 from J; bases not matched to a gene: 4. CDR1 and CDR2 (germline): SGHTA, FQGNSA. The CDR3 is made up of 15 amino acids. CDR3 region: CASSPGLAVTGELFF. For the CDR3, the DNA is TGTGCCAGCAGCCCGGGACTAGCGGTTACCGGGGAGCTGTTTTTT.

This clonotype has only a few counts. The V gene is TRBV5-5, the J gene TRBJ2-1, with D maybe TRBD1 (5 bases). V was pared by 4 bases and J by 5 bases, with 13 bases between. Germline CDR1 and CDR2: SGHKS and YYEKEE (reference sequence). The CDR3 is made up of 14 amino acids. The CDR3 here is CASSLKGWNNEQFF. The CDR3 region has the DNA TGTGCCAGCAGCCTAAAGGGGTGGAACAATGAGCAGTTCTTC.

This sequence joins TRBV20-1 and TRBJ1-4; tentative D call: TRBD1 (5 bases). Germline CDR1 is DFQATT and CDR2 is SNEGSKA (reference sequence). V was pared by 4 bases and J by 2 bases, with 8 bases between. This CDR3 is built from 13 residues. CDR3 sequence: CSATEGTNEKLFF. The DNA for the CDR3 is TGCAGTGCTACTGAGGGGACTAATGAAAAACTGTTTTTT.

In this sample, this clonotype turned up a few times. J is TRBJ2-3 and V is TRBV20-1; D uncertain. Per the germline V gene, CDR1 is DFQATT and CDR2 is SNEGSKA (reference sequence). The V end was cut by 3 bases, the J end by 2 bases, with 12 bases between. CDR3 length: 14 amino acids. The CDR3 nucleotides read TGCAGTGCTAGCAAGGTCCCGAACACAGATACGCAGTATTTT. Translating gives CSASKVPNTDTQYF.

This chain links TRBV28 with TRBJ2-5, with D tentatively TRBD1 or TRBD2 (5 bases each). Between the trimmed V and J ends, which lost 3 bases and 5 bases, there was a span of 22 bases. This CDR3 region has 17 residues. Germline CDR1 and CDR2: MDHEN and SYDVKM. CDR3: CASSFLYGRAERETQYF. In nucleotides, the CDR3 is TGTGCCAGCAGTTTTTTGTATGGCAGGGCGGAGCGGGAGACCCAGTACTTC. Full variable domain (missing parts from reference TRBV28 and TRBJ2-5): DVKVTQSSRYLVKRTGEKVFLECVQDMDHENMFWYRQDPGLGLRLIYFSYDVKMKEKGDIPEGYSVSREKKERFSLILESASTNQTSMYLCASSFLYGRAERETQYFGPGTRLLVL.

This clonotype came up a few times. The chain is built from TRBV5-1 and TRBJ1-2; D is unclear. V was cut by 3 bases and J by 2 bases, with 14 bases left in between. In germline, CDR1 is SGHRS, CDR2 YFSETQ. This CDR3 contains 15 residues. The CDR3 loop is CASSSQRKGNYGYTF. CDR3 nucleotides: TGCGCCAGCAGCTCGCAAAGGAAGGGCAACTATGGCTACACCTTC.

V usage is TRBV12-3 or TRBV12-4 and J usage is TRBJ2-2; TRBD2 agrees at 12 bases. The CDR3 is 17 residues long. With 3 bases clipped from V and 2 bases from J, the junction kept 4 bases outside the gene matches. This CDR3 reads CASSFLLAGGNTGELFF. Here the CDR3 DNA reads TGTGCCAGCAGTTTTCTACTAGCGGGGGGAAACACCGGGGAGCTGTTTTTT.

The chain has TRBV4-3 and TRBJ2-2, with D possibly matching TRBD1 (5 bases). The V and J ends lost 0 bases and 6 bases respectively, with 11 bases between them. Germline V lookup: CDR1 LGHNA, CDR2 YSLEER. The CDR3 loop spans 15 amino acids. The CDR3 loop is CASSQDLGVAGELFF. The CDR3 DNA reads TGCGCCAGCAGCCAAGATCTAGGGGTGGCCGGGGAGCTGTTTTTT.

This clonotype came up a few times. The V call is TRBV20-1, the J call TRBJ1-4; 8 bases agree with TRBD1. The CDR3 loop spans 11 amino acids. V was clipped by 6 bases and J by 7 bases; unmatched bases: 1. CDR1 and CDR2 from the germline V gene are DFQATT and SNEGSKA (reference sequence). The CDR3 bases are TGCAGTGCAGACAGGGGTGAAAAACTGTTTTTT. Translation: CSADRGEKLFF.

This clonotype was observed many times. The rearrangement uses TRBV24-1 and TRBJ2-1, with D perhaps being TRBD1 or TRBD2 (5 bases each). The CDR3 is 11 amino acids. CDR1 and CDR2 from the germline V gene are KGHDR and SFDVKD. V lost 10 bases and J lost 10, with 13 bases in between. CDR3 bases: TGTGCCACGGGCACGGGACGAGAGCAGTTCTTC. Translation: CATGTGREQFF.

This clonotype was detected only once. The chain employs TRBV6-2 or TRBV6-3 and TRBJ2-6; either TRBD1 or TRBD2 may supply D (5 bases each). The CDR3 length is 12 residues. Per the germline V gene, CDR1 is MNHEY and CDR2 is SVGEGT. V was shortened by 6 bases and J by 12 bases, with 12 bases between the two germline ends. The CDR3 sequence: CASSRGPGVLTF. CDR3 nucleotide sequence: TGTGCCAGCAGCCGGGGCCCGGGCGTCCTGACTTTC.

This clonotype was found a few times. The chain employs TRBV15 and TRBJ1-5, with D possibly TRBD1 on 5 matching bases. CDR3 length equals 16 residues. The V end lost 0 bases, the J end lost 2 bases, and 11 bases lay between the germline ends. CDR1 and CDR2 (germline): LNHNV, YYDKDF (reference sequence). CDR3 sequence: CATSREYWDGNQPQHF. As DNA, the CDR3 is TGTGCCACCAGCAGAGAGTATTGGGACGGCAATCAGCCCCAGCATTTT.

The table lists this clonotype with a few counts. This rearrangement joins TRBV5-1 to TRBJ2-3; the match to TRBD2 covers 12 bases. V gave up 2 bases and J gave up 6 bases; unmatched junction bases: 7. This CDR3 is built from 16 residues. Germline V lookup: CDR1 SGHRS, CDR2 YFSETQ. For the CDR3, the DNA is TGCGCCAGCAGCTTCCTACTAGCGGGGGGTGTTGATACGCAGTATTTT. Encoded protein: CASSFLLAGGVDTQYF.

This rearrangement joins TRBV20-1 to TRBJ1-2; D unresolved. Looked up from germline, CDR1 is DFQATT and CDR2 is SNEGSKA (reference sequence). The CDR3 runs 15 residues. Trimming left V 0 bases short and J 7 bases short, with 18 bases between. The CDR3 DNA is TGCAGTGCTAGAGATTCGGGGTTGGGTGACGGTGGCTACACCTTC. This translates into CSARDSGLGDGGYTF.

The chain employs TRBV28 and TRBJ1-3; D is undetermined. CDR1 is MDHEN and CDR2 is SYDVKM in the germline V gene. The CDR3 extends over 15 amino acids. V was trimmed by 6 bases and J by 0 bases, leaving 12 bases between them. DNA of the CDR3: TGTGCCAGCAGCCCACAGAGTAGCTCTGGAAACACCATATATTTT. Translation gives CASSPQSSSGNTIYF.

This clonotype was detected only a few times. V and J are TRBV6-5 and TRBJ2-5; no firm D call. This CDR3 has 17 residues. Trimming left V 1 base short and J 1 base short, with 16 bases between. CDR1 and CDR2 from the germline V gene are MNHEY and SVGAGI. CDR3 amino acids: CASSYFDVNPSQETQYF. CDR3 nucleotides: TGTGCCAGCAGTTACTTCGACGTGAACCCCTCCCAAGAGACCCAGTACTTC.

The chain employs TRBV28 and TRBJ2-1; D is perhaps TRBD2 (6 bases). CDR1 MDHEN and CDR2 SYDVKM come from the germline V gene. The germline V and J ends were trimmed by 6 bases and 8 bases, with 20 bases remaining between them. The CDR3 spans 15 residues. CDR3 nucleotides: TGTGCCAGCAGACTGGGTGGGACTGGAGGCGATGAGCAGTTCTTC. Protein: CASRLGGTGGDEQFF.